These 12 T cell receptor beta chains share one sample of origin, sequenced in a study of T cell responses to AZD1222 COVID-19 vaccine. Only in-frame clones appear in the TCRdb table, and some are missing; sequencing was by immunoSEQ multiplex PCR. The data contain about 89,000 clones, 75% to 90% of them singletons. This specimen consisted of peripheral blood, obtained 28 days after the second AZD1222 dose. The receptors were sampled from an adult who received the AZD1222 COVID-19 vaccine.

The rearrangement joins TRBV12-3 or TRBV12-4 to TRBJ2-1; D is unclear. CDR3 size: 13 residues. V was shortened by 6 bases and J by 0 bases, with 6 bases between the two germline ends. CDR3 sequence reads: CASRGTSYNEQFF. For the CDR3, the DNA is TGTGCCAGCAGGGGTACCTCCTACAATGAGCAGTTCTTC.

The chain has TRBV4-1 and TRBJ1-1, with D possibly TRBD1 on 5 matching bases. V was trimmed by 6 bases and J by 7 bases, leaving 15 bases between them. The CDR3 has 13 amino acids. Germline V gene sequence: CDR1 MGHRA, CDR2 YSYEKL. CDR3 amino acids: CASRSGPLGEAFF. The CDR3 DNA reads as TGCGCCAGCAGATCGGGGCCCCTGGGTGAAGCTTTCTTT.

This clone was counted a single time. The DNA for the CDR3 is TGTGCCTGGAGTCCCTCTGGAAACACCATATATTTT. Translation: CAWSPSGNTIYF. The V call is TRBV30, the J call TRBJ1-3, with no clear D. CDR1 and CDR2 from the germline V gene are GTSNPN and SVGIG (reference sequence). The CDR3 contains 12 residues. The ends were cut back, 2 bases at V and 0 bases at J, with 2 bases in the middle.

V usage is TRBV7-2 and J usage is TRBJ1-5; 7 positions match TRBD1. Germline assignment: CDR1 SGHTA and CDR2 FQGNSA. CDR3 length: 15 residues. With 3 bases clipped from V and 2 bases from J, the junction kept 4 bases outside the gene matches. The CDR3 sequence is CASSLNTGGNQPQHF. The CDR3 DNA follows: TGTGCCAGCAGCTTGAATACAGGGGGCAATCAGCCCCAGCATTTT.

The chain employs TRBV24-1 and TRBJ2-3; 8 positions match TRBD2. J lost 3 bases, V lost 1 base, and 5 bases had no gene match. Germline V CDR1 and CDR2: KGHDR, SFDVKD. The CDR3 consists of 16 residues. The CDR3 protein is CATSDFGGGPTDTQYF. The CDR3 region has the DNA TGTGCCACCAGTGATTTCGGCGGGGGGCCGACAGATACGCAGTATTTT.

J is TRBJ2-1 and V is TRBV7-9; 11 nucleotides match TRBD2. Trimming took 5 bases from V and 5 from J; bases not matched to a gene: 8. This CDR3 comprises 16 residues. Germline-derived CDR1 and CDR2 are SEHNR and FQNEAQ (reference sequence). The CDR3 region has the DNA TGTGCCAGCAGCCAACGGGGACTAGCGGATAACAATGAGCAGTTCTTC. It codes for CASSQRGLADNNEQFF. Full variable domain (rest looked up from reference TRBV7-9 and TRBJ2-1): DTGVSQNPRHKITKRGQNVTFRCDPISEHNRLYWYRQTLGQGPEFLTYFQNEAQLEKSRLLSDRFSAERPKGSFSTLEIQRTEQGDSAMYLCASSQRGLADNNEQFFGPGTRLTVL.

This chain joins TRBV27 and TRBJ1-6, with 7 bases matching TRBD1. Trimming at V came to 6 bases and at J to 2 bases, leaving 10 bases not matched to a gene. CDR3 length: 17 amino acids. In germline, CDR1 is MNHEY, CDR2 SMNVEV (reference sequence). This CDR3 reads CASSTFHRGAYNSPLHF. The DNA of the CDR3 is TGTGCCAGCAGCACATTCCACAGGGGCGCCTATAATTCACCCCTCCACTTT.

This clone was seen once. The chain has TRBV6-5 and TRBJ1-2; 7 bases are a match to TRBD1. The CDR3 has 14 amino acids. V was clipped by 7 bases and J by 6 bases; unmatched bases: 11. In germline, CDR1 is MNHEY, CDR2 SVGAGI. CDR3 sequence: CASTGAGGRNGYTF. In DNA, the CDR3 is TGTGCCAGCACGGGGGCAGGGGGGAGGAATGGCTACACCTTC.

The chain has TRBV7-9 and TRBJ1-1; D not resolved. V dropped 5 bases and J dropped 5 bases, with 18 bases sitting between them. Germline assignment: CDR1 SEHNR and CDR2 FQNEAQ (reference sequence). The CDR3 consists of 15 residues. CDR3 loop: CASSALRVSRTEAFF. The CDR3 bases are TGTGCCAGCAGCGCACTTCGCGTCAGTAGGACTGAAGCTTTCTTT.

The chain carries TRBV10-3 and TRBJ1-1; 7 bases line up with TRBD1. Germline CDR1 ENHRY, CDR2 SYGVKD. V lost 6 bases and J lost 8; bases outside the gene matches: 9. CDR3 length equals 13 residues. The CDR3 loop is CAISPGSQGEAFF. The CDR3 DNA follows: TGTGCCATCAGCCCGGGCTCACAGGGGGAAGCTTTCTTT.

The rearrangement joins TRBV19 to TRBJ1-3; 10 positions match TRBD1. The CDR3 spans 15 residues. The trim removed 3 bases at V and 2 bases at J, leaving 1 base unmatched. Germline loops: CDR1 LNHDA, CDR2 SQIVND (reference sequence). This chain's CDR3 is CASSIGQGAGNTIYF. CDR3 nucleotide sequence: TGTGCCAGTAGTATCGGACAGGGGGCTGGAAACACCATATATTTT.

The V call is TRBV6-5, the J call TRBJ2-1; 10 bases map to TRBD2. The germline CDR1 and CDR2 sequences are MNHEY and SVGAGI. The CDR3 totals 15 residues. V shed 2 bases and J 2 bases; nucleotides not matched to a gene: 0. CDR3 nucleotides: TGTGCCAGCAGTTACACTAGCGGGGCCTACAATGAGCAGTTCTTC. It specifies CASSYTSGAYNEQFF.